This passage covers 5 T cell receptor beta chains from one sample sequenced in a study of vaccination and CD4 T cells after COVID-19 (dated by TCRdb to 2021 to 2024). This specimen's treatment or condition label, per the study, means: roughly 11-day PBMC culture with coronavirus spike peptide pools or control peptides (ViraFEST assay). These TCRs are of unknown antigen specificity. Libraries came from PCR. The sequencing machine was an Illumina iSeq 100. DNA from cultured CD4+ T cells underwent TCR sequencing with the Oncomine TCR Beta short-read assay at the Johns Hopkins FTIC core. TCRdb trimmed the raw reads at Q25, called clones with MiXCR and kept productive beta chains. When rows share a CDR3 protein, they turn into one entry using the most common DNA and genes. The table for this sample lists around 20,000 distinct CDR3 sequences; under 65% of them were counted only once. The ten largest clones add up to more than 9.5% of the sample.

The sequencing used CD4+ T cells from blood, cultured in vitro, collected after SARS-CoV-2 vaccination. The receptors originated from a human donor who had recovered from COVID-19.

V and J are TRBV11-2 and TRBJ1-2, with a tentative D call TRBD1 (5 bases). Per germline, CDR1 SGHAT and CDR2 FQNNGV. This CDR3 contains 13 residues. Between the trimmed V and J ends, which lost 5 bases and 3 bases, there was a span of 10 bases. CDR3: CASSLTEDYGYTF. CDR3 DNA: TGTGCCAGCAGCCTGACAGAGGACTATGGCTACACCTTC.

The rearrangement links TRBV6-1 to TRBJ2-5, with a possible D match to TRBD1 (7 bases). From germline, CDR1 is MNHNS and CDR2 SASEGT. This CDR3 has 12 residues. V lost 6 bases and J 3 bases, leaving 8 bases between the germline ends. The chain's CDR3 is CASSRGEETQYF. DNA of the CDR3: TGTGCCAGCAGCAGGGGGGAAGAGACCCAGTACTTC.

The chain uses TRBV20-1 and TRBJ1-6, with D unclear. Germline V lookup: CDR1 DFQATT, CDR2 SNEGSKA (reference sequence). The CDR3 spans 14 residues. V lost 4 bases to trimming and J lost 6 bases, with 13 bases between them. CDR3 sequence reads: CSAKAVVSNSPLHF. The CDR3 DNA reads TGCAGTGCTAAGGCGGTAGTGAGTAATTCACCCCTCCACTTT.

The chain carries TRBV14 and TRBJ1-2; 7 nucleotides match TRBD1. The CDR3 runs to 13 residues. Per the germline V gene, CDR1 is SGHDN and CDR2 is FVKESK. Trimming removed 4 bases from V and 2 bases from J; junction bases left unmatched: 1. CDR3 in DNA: TGTGCCAGCAGCCGGGGACAGAACTATGGCTACACCTTC. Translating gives CASSRGQNYGYTF.

The CDR3 loop is CASSERTGRLFF. CDR3 in DNA: TGTGCCAGCAGTGAAAGGACAGGGAGGTTGTTTTTT. The chain carries TRBV6-4 and TRBJ1-4, with 8 bases matching TRBD1. Germline CDR1 reads MRHNA; CDR2 reads SNTAGT. CDR3 length: 12 residues. The V gene end was trimmed by 3 bases and the J gene end by 15 bases; junction bases not matched to a gene: 6.